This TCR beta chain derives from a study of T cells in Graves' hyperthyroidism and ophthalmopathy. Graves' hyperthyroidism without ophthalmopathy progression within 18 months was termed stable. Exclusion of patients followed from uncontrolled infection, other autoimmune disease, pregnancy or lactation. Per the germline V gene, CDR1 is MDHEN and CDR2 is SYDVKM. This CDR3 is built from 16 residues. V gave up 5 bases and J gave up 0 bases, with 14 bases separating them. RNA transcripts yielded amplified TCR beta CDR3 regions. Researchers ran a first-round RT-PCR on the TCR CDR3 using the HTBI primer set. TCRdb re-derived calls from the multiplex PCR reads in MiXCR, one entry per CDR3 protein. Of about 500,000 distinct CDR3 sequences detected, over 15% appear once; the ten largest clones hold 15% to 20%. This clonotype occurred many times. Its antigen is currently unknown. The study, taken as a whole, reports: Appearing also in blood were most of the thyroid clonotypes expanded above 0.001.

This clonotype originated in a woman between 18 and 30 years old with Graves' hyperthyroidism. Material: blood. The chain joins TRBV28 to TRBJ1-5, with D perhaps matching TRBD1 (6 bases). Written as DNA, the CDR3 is TGTGCCAGCAGTCCGCGGACAGTCAATAGCAATCAGCCCCAGCATTTT. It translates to CASSPRTVNSNQPQHF.